The text below deals with one T cell receptor beta chain. As yet, its antigen is unknown. This sample stems from a study of coeliac disease. The overall study: Refractory type I patients had normal intraepithelial cells despite over 12 months' diet failure. Findings of the study overall: The authors considered this approach unsuitable for unbiased detection of gliadin-specific T cells.

The protocol was immunoSEQ multiplex PCR, while the TCRdb copy is restricted to in-frame clones and leaves out a portion. In the table there are about 3,300 clones, around half of which are singletons. This receptor was identified in a woman in her 70s with celiac disease. The sequenced sample consisted of intraepithelial lymphocytes from the gut.

CDR3 in amino acids: CARQRNNSPLHF. The DNA of the CDR3 is TGTGCCAGACAGAGAAATAATTCACCCCTCCACTTT. The chain has TRBV9 and TRBJ1-6; D remains ambiguous. The CDR3 has 12 amino acids. The germline V gene has CDR1 SGDLS and CDR2 YYNGEE. Trimming pared 8 bases from V and 5 bases from J, leaving 8 bases between.